This entry concerns a single TCR beta chain. The antigen it recognizes is unknown. Per-base quality was not reported, and no clone a single base away is much larger than it. Between the V and J ends, shortened by 4 bases and 4 bases respectively, the junction contains 12 bases. CDR1 and CDR2 (SNHLY, FYNNEI) derive from the germline V gene. From its cysteine to its phenylalanine, the CDR3 spans 14 amino acids. This entry keeps only the CDR3 DNA: 42 bases, framed from base 1. Library preparation employed 5' RACE. TCRdb records NextSeq 500 as the sequencer. The TCR library protocol attached unique molecular identifiers to individual cDNA molecules to correct for sequencing error and PCR bias. TCR alpha and beta chains were both sequenced, and the abundances of alpha and beta sequences in each sample were closely correlated with each other. On the study's bioinformatics: Decombinator V4 was used to annotate the V gene, J gene and CDR3 of the TCR sequences. TCRs were defined as expanded if a significant change between any two time points was detected under a Poisson model with p below 0.0001. TCR abundances were normalised to the total number of TCRs sequenced per sample and expressed as counts per million. TRAV1-2 paired with TRAJ12, TRAJ20 or TRAJ33 defined MAIT TCRs, while TRAV10 paired with TRAJ18 defined iNKT TCRs. A search of VDJdb, accessed on 1 November 2021, was run for TCRs annotated to CMV, EBV and SARS-CoV-2, with TCRs annotated for multiple antigens excluded. Using fastp at Q25 and MiXCR, TCRdb reprocessed the public reads and kept productive beta chains. One record per CDR3 amino acid sequence lists the most common genes and DNA. What appears here as the V and J calls and clone size reflects TCRdb's work, not the paper's. Here the sample has about 70,000 distinct CDR3 sequences; about 12% occur a single time. Of the sample, around a sixth is held by the ten largest clones.

The data derive from a study of early T cells in non-severe SARS-CoV-2 infection (dated by TCRdb to the early 2020s). The study in broad terms: Because TCR sequencing relied on bulk RNA taken from unsorted whole blood, pairing of alpha and beta chains was not possible.

Paper-wide results and their limitations: VDJdb matching was skewed toward anti-spike CD8 responses and likely underestimated virus-specific expansions, missing private and CD4 specificities.

Set within a cohort of healthcare workers in London, UK, this nested case-control study involved weekly PCR testing of nasopharyngeal swabs along with blood sampling. Healthcare workers were recruited between 23 and 31 March 2020, during the week of the UK lockdown, and were followed weekly for up to about 15 weeks. The sequence links TRBV2 to TRBJ2-3; matching of 6 bases hints at TRBD1 as the D gene. The sample in question was whole blood, obtained at baseline. The source of this sequence is an adult who was a healthcare worker with PCR-confirmed SARS-CoV-2 infection or an uninfected control (not recorded which). The donor label of this sample is uncertain. The CDR3 reads as follows: CASSADSSSDTQYF. The DNA sequence is TGTGCCAGCAGTGCGGACAGTAGCTCAGATACGCAGTATTTT.